This T cell receptor beta chain is from a study of Ad26.COV2.S vaccination and SARS-CoV-2 variants. Findings and limits, study-wide: Vaccinees showed greater spike-specific TCR breadth than placebo recipients. Substantial post-vaccination breadth of spike-specific CD8+ and CD4+ T cell responses was reported. From the TCR breadth and depth analyses, total T cell responses may have been underestimated. People who got the vaccine or the placebo had similar non-spike TCR breadth.

The assay was immunoSEQ multiplex PCR, and TCRdb's table has in-frame clones only and misses some. The sample comprises 300,000 to 400,000 clones, 92% of which are singletons, and 3.9% rests with the top ten. V lost 4 bases and J lost 8; bases outside the gene matches: 17. In germline, CDR1 is SGHNT, CDR2 YYREEE (reference sequence). This CDR3 comprises 16 residues. Worth noting for this clone: Its antigen remains unknown.

This specimen was peripheral blood, taken after recovery from COVID-19. The chain links TRBV5-4 to TRBJ1-1; the match to TRBD1 covers 7 bases. The clonotype originates from a human donor who had recovered from COVID-19. CDR3 residues: CASSMQGQKLSGEAFF. The DNA of the CDR3 is TGTGCCAGCAGCATGCAGGGACAGAAACTTTCGGGGGAAGCTTTCTTT. Variable domain in full (rest from reference TRBV5-4 and TRBJ1-1): ETGVTQSPTHLIKTRGQQVTLRCSSQSGHNTVSWYQQALGQGPQFIFQYYREEENGRGNFPPRFSGLQFPNYSSELNVNALELDDSALYLCASSMQGQKLSGEAFFGQGTRLTVV.